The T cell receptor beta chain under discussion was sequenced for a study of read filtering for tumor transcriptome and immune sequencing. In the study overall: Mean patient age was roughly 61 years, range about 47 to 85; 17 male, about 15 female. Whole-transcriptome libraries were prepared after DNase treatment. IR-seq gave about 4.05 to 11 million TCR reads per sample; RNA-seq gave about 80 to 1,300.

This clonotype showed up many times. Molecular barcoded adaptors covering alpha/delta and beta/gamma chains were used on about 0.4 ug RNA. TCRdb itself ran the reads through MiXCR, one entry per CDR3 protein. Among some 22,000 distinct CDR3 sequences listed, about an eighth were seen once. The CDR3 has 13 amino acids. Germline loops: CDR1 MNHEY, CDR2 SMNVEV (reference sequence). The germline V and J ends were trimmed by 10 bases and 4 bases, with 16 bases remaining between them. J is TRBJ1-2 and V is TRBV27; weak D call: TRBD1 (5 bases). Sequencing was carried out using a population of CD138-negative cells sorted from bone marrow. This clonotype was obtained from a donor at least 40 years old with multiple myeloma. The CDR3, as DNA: TGTGCCACCTCGAGGGGCGTCGGCTATGGCTACACCTTC. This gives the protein CATSRGVGYGYTF.